This T cell receptor (beta chain) was captured by sequencing in a study of blood T cell repertoires in COVID-19. Study-wide background: Acute-phase and convalescent COVID-19 samples originated in the United States, Italy and Spain.

How the authors handled the data: How many nucleated cells were present was estimated from reference gene primer amplification. Generated by immunoSEQ multiplex PCR, the TCRdb table keeps only in-frame clones and is missing some. From that table come the V and J calls and clone size; the DNA was used to work out D and trimming. This repertoire shows roughly 130,000 clones, less than 90% found once; its top ten account for under 3%. Patients in Seattle were enrolled during active infection, then followed longitudinally. Trimming removed 5 bases from V and 3 bases from J, with 13 bases in between. There are 15 residues in the CDR3. Germline V gene sequence: CDR1 LNHDA, CDR2 SQIVND (reference sequence).

Sequences were obtained from peripheral blood. This sequence was found in a human donor with COVID-19, enrolled during active disease. The donor label of this sample is uncertain. The chain is built from TRBV19 and TRBJ1-4; perhaps TRBD1 as D (6 bases). The CDR3 DNA follows: TGTGCCAGTAGTTCCCCCAGGGGATCTAATGAAAAACTGTTTTTT. This encodes CASSSPRGSNEKLFF.